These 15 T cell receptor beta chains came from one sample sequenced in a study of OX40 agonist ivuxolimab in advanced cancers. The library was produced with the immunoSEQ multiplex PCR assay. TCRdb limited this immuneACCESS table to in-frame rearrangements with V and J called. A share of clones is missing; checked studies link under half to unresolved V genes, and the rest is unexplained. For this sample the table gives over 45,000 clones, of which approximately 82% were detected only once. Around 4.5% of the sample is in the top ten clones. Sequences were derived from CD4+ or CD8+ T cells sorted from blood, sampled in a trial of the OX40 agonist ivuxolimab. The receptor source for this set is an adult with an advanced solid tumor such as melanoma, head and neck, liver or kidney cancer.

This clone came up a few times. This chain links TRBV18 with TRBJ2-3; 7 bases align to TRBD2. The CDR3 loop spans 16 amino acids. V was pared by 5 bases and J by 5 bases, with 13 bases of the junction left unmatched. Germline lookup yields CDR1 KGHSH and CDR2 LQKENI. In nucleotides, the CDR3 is TGTGCCAGCTCAGAACTAGCGCCAACCGGGGGAGATACGCAGTATTTT. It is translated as CASSELAPTGGDTQYF.

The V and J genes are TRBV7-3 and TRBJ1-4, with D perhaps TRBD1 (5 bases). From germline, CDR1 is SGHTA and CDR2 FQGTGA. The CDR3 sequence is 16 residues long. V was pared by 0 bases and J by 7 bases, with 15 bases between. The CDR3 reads CASSLTDRMGSEKLFF. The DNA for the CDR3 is TGTGCCAGCAGCTTAACCGACAGAATGGGTAGTGAAAAACTGTTTTTT.

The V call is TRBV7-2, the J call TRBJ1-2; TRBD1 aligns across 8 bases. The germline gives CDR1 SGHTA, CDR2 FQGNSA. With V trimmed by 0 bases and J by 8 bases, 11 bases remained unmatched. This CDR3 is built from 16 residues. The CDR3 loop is CASSLAWSGQGRGYTF. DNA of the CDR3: TGTGCCAGCAGCTTAGCGTGGTCAGGACAGGGACGCGGCTACACCTTC. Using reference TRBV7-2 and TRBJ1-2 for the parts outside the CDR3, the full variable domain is GAGVSQSPSNKVTEKGKDVELRCDPISGHTALYWYRQSLGQGLEFLIYFQGNSAPDKSGLPSDRFSAERTGGSVSTLTIQRTQQEDSAVYLCASSLAWSGQGRGYTFGSGTRLTVV.

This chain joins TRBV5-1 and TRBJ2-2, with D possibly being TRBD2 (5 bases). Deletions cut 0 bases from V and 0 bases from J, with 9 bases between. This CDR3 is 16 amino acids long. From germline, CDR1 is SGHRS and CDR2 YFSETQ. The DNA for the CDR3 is TGCGCCAGCAGCTTGGTAGCTAGCTCGAACACCGGGGAGCTGTTTTTT. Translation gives CASSLVASSNTGELFF.

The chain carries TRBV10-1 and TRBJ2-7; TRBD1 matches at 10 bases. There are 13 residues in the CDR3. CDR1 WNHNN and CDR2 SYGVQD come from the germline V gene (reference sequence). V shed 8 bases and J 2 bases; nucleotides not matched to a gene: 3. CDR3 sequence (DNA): TGCGCCAGCGGGGGACAGGGGACCTACGAGCAGTACTTC. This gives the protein CASGGQGTYEQYF.

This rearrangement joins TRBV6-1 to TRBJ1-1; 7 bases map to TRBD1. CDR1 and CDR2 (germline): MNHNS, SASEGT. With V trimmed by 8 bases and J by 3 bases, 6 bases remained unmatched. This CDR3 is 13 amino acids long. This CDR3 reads CASATGLDTEAFF. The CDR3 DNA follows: TGTGCCAGCGCGACAGGGTTAGACACTGAAGCTTTCTTT.

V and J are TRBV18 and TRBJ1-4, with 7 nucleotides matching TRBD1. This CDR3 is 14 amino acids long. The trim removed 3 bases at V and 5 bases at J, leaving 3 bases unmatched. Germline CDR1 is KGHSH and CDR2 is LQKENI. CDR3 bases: TGTGCCAGCTCACCGGGGGACAGAAATGAAAAACTGTTTTTT. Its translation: CASSPGDRNEKLFF. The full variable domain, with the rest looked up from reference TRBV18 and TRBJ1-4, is NAGVMQNPRHLVRRRGQEARLRCSPMKGHSHVYWYRQLPEEGLKFMVYLQKENIIDESGMPKERFSAEFPKEGPSILRIQQVVRGDSAAYFCASSPGDRNEKLFFGSGTQLSVL.

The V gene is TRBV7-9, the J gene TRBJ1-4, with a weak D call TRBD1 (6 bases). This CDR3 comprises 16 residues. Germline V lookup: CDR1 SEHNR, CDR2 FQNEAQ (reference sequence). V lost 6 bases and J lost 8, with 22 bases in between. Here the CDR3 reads CASSHRDMRSKEKLFF. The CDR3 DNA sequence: TGTGCCAGCAGTCACCGGGACATGAGGAGTAAAGAAAAACTGTTTTTT. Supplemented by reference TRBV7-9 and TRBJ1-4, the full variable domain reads DTGVSQNPRHKITKRGQNVTFRCDPISEHNRLYWYRQTLGQGPEFLTYFQNEAQLEKSRLLSDRFSAERPKGSFSTLEIQRTEQGDSAMYLCASSHRDMRSKEKLFFGSGTQLSVL.

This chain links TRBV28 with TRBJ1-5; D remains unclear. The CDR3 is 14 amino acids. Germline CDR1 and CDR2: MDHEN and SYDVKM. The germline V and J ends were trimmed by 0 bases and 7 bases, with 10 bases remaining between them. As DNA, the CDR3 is TGTGCCAGCAGTTTATGGCCGGGCGGCCAGCCCCAGCATTTT. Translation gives CASSLWPGGQPQHF.

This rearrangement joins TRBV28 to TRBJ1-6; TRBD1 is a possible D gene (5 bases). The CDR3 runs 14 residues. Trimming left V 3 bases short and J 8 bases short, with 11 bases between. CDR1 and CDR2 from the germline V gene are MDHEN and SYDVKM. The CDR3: CASSLGGTYSPLHF. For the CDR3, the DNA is TGTGCCAGCAGTTTGGGAGGGACCTATTCACCCCTCCACTTT.

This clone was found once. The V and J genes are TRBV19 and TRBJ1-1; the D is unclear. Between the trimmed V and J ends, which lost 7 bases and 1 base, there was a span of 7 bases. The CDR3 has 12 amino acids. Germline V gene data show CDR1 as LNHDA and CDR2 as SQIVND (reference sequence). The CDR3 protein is CASTGRNTEAFF. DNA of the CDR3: TGTGCCAGTACGGGTAGGAACACTGAAGCTTTCTTT.

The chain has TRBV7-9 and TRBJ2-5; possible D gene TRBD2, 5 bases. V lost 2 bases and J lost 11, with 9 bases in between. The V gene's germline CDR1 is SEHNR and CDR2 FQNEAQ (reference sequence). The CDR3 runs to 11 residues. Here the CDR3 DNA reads TGTGCCAGCAGCTTAAGGACTCAGCAGTACTTC. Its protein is CASSLRTQQYF. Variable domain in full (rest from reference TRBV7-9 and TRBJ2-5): DTGVSQNPRHKITKRGQNVTFRCDPISEHNRLYWYRQTLGQGPEFLTYFQNEAQLEKSRLLSDRFSAERPKGSFSTLEIQRTEQGDSAMYLCASSLRTQQYFGPGTRLLVL.

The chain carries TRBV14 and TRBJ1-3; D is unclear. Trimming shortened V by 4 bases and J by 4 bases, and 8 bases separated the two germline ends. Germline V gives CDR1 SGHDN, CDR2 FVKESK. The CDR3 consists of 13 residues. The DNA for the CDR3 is TGTGCCAGCAGCCCCCTAATCGGAAACACCATATATTTT. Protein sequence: CASSPLIGNTIYF. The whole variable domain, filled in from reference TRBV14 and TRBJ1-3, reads EAGVTQFPSHSVIEKGQTVTLRCDPISGHDNLYWYRRVMGKEIKFLLHFVKESKQDESGMPNNRFLAERTGGTYSTLKVQPAELEDSGVYFCASSPLIGNTIYFGEGSWLTVV.

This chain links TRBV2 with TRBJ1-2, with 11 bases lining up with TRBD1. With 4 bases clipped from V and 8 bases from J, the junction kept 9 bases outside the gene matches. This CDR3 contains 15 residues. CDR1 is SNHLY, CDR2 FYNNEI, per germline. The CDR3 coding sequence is TGTGCCAGCAGTGTCAGAGGACAGGGGGCGGAGGGCTACACCTTC. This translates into CASSVRGQGAEGYTF.

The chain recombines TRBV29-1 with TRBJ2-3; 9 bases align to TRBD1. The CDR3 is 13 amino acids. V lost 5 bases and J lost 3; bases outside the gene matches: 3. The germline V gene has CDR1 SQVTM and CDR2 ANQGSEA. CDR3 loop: CSVRQGGTDTQYF. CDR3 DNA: TGCAGCGTTCGACAGGGGGGGACAGATACGCAGTATTTT.